This TCR beta chain emerged from a study of blood T cell repertoires in COVID-19. Study background: Acute-phase and convalescent COVID-19 samples originated in the United States, Italy and Spain.

The CDR3 is 13 amino acids. V lost 6 bases and J lost 5, with 13 bases in between. The germline V gene encodes CDR1 SGHVS and CDR2 FQNEAQ. This table comes from immunoSEQ multiplex PCR, and its TCRdb copy is limited to in-frame clones, with some not included. The repertoire holds 200,000 to 250,000 clones, with 87% as singletons. Ages ranged from about 18 to 89 years, with residence in 24 US areas. The clonotype was recovered from a man younger than 30 with acute COVID-19. The sequenced material came from PBMCs or T cells enriched from blood (not recorded which). The V call is TRBV7-8, the J call TRBJ2-5, with D tentatively TRBD2 (5 bases). The CDR3, as DNA: TGTGCCAGCAGGGAACTAGGCAGGGAGACCCAGTACTTC. Translation gives CASRELGRETQYF.